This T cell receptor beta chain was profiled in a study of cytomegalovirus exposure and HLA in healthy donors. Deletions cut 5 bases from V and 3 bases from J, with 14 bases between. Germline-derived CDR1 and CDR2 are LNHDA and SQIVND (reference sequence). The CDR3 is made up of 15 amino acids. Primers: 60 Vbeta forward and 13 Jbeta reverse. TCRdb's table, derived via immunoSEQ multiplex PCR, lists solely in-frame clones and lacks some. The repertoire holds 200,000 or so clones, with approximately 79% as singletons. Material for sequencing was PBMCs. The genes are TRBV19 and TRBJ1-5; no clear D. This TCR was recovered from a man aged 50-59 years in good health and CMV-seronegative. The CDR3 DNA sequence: TGTGCCAGTAGTCCCCAGGCGCTTAACAATCAGCCCCAGCATTTT. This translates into CASSPQALNNQPQHF.